The 17 T cell receptor beta chains listed next were all sequenced from one sample in a study of T cell repertoires in cytomegalovirus infection. In TCRdb, the reads were re-called with MiXCR into one record per CDR3 protein. The top ten clones hold approximately 4.6% of a sample with approximately 190,000 distinct CDR3 sequences, 8.5% to 10% of them seen once. Sequences were obtained from PBMCs. These TCRs come from a human donor in good health (CMV status not recorded). Some clones in this sample may be carry-over from other donors' samples.

This rearrangement joins TRBV28 to TRBJ1-1, with D uncertain. Germline loops: CDR1 MDHEN, CDR2 SYDVKM. The CDR3 is 15 amino acids. V was shortened by 2 bases and J by 0 bases, with 10 bases between the two germline ends. CDR3 in amino acids: CASSLGVRLNTEAFF. The CDR3 bases are TGTGCCAGCAGTTTAGGGGTAAGACTGAACACTGAAGCTTTCTTT.

The chain has TRBV28 and TRBJ2-1; 12 bases map to TRBD2. After removal of 6 bases from V and 8 bases from J, the junction contained 8 bases not matched to a gene. CDR3 length: 15 amino acids. Germline lookup yields CDR1 MDHEN and CDR2 SYDVKM. CDR3 sequence: CASRPTSGSVDEQFF. Written as DNA, the CDR3 is TGTGCCAGCAGACCGACTAGCGGGAGTGTGGATGAGCAGTTCTTC.

The chain has TRBV12-3 or TRBV12-4 and TRBJ2-3; 11 bases map to TRBD2. The ends lost 5 bases at V and 4 bases at J; junction bases unmatched: 5. This CDR3 region has 15 residues. CDR3 nucleotide sequence: TGTGCCAGCAGTCTTAGCGGGAGGGAGGCAGATACGCAGTATTTT. Translation: CASSLSGREADTQYF.

The chain joins TRBV5-8 to TRBJ1-5; TRBD1 agrees at 9 bases. Losses at the gene ends were 2 bases for V and 6 bases for J; bases not matched to a gene: 6. Per the germline V gene, CDR1 is SGHTS and CDR2 is YDEGEE. The length of the CDR3 is 15 residues. CDR3 amino acids: CASSLIGTGFQPQHF. The CDR3 DNA sequence: TGTGCCAGCAGCTTAATTGGGACAGGGTTTCAGCCCCAGCATTTT.

The chain links TRBV19 to TRBJ2-7; D possibly corresponds to TRBD2 (6 bases). This CDR3 has 15 residues. Trimming removed 4 bases at V and 2 bases at J, with 15 bases between. Germline V gene data show CDR1 as LNHDA and CDR2 as SQIVND (reference sequence). The CDR3 is CASSKTRDGTYEQYF. The CDR3 DNA reads as TGTGCCAGTAGTAAGACGCGGGACGGAACCTACGAGCAGTACTTC. The complete variable domain, with remaining parts taken from reference TRBV19 and TRBJ2-7, reads DGGITQSPKYLFRKEGQNVTLSCEQNLNHDAMYWYRQDPGQGLRLIYYSQIVNDFQKGDIAEGYSVSREKKESFPLTVTSAQKNPTAFYLCASSKTRDGTYEQYFGPGTRLTVT.

In this sample, this clonotype turned up many times. This chain links TRBV28 with TRBJ1-1, with D possibly TRBD1 on 5 matching bases. The CDR3 contains 13 residues. The germline gives CDR1 MDHEN, CDR2 SYDVKM. V lost 3 bases and J lost 10, with 15 bases in between. CDR3 nucleotides: TGTGCCAGCAGTTTTAATTCGGGGGGTTTAGCTTTCTTT. It specifies CASSFNSGGLAFF.

This chain joins TRBV19 and TRBJ1-1; D may be TRBD1 (5 bases). CDR3 length equals 16 residues. Per the germline V gene, CDR1 is LNHDA and CDR2 is SQIVND (reference sequence). Trimming removed 6 bases from V and 3 bases from J, with 20 bases in between. CDR3 sequence: CASSWGGGGLYTEAFF. CDR3 coding DNA: TGTGCCAGTAGCTGGGGTGGGGGAGGATTGTACACTGAAGCTTTCTTT.

This clonotype was seen many times. This chain connects TRBV7-2 to TRBJ1-2; 7 nucleotides line up with TRBD1. The V gene's germline CDR1 is SGHTA and CDR2 FQGNSA. The CDR3 sequence is 15 residues long. V dropped 3 bases and J dropped 4; count of bases not matched to a gene: 8. The CDR3 sequence: CASSFLKGAVYGYTF. CDR3 nucleotides: TGTGCCAGCAGCTTTCTGAAGGGGGCAGTCTATGGCTACACCTTC.

The table lists this clonotype with many counts. This chain links TRBV7-9 with TRBJ1-5, with D possibly TRBD1 on 5 matching bases. This CDR3 contains 14 residues. CDR1 is SEHNR and CDR2 is FQNEAQ in the germline V gene (reference sequence). V was trimmed by 7 bases and J by 2 bases, leaving 12 bases between them. CDR3 sequence (DNA): TGTGCCAGCACCGTTGGAGGGGGCAATCAGCCCCAGCATTTT. As protein: CASTVGGGNQPQHF.

This clonotype appeared many times. DNA of the CDR3: TGTGCCAGCAGTCTCGGAGGGAGGCAAAGCACAGATACGCAGTATTTT. Translating it yields CASSLGGRQSTDTQYF. The chain uses TRBV28 and TRBJ2-3; the D gene is possibly TRBD2 (6 bases). This CDR3 has 16 residues. Trimming cost V 5 bases and J 0 bases, with 15 bases left between them. The germline gives CDR1 MDHEN, CDR2 SYDVKM.

J is TRBJ2-1 and V is TRBV12-3 or TRBV12-4; TRBD2 matches at 9 bases. The J segment lost 2 bases and the V segment lost 6 bases, leaving 8 bases of the junction unmatched. This CDR3 is 16 amino acids long. The CDR3 DNA reads as TGTGCCAGCAGGGGGGTGGCTAGCGGGGCCTACAATGAGCAGTTCTTC. Translating it yields CASRGVASGAYNEQFF.

This clonotype has at least ten counts. V gene TRBV7-2 combines with J gene TRBJ2-1; D unresolved. V was shortened by 0 bases and J by 0 bases, with 9 bases between the two germline ends. CDR3 length: 16 residues. Germline V gene data show CDR1 as SGHTA and CDR2 as FQGNSA. As DNA, the CDR3 is TGTGCCAGCAGCTTAGCGGGTTCTAGCTCCTACAATGAGCAGTTCTTC. Translated, it gives CASSLAGSSSYNEQFF.

The CDR3 DNA sequence: TGCGCCAGCAGCCAAGAAGGACGACTAGCGGGGGAGGAGCAGTTCTTC. This encodes CASSQEGRLAGEEQFF. This chain uses TRBV4-3 with TRBJ2-1; 12 nucleotides line up with TRBD2. This CDR3 has 16 residues. Trimming at V came to 0 bases and at J to 10 bases, leaving 7 bases not matched to a gene. Germline V CDR1 and CDR2: LGHNA, YSLEER.

This clonotype was detected many times. The chain recombines TRBV7-8 with TRBJ1-6; 7 positions agree with TRBD1. Germline assignment: CDR1 SGHVS and CDR2 FQNEAQ. CDR3 length: 15 amino acids. Trimming cost V 1 base and J 6 bases; bases outside gene matches: 3. CDR3 region: CASSLVDRANSPLHF. CDR3 nucleotides: TGTGCCAGCAGCTTAGTTGACAGGGCTAATTCACCCCTCCACTTT.

Ten or more counts support this clonotype. V gene TRBV7-2 combines with J gene TRBJ1-4; unclear D gene. The CDR3 runs to 15 residues. The germline gives CDR1 SGHTA, CDR2 FQGNSA. With 1 base removed from V and 8 bases from J, the gap between germline ends came to 14 bases. CDR3 sequence reads: CASSLVWHAGEKLFF. The CDR3 DNA is TGTGCCAGCAGCTTAGTTTGGCACGCGGGGGAAAAACTGTTTTTT.

This chain's CDR3 is CASRKATGLGTEAFF. Written as DNA, the CDR3 is TGTGCCAGCAGAAAGGCGACAGGGTTAGGCACTGAAGCTTTCTTT. This chain links TRBV6-2 or TRBV6-3 with TRBJ1-1; 7 bases are shared with TRBD1. The CDR3 consists of 15 residues. After removal of 6 bases from V and 4 bases from J, the junction contained 11 bases not matched to a gene. CDR1 and CDR2 (germline): MNHEY, SVGEGT.

In this sample, this clonotype turned up many times. The genes are TRBV6-2 or TRBV6-3 and TRBJ2-7; D is undetermined. Germline V gives CDR1 MNHEY, CDR2 SVGEGT. CDR3 length: 14 amino acids. Trimming took 0 bases from V and 0 from J, leaving 6 bases between them. This CDR3 reads CASSYSPHSYEQYF. CDR3 coding DNA: TGTGCCAGCAGTTACTCACCCCACTCCTACGAGCAGTACTTC.